One and the same sample provided the 9 T cell receptor beta chains below, sequenced in a study of blood T cells in healthy people across ages. Next came a second PCR, run for roughly 6 to 11 cycles, which used a sample-barcoded 5' primer along with a J-beta primer mix. Using its own MiXCR run on the 5' RACE reads, TCRdb lists one record per CDR3 protein. The data show more than 700,000 distinct CDR3 sequences, around half seen once. The sequencing sample was made of blood. These receptors originate from a man aged 80 or over in good health.

The rearrangement uses TRBV29-1 and TRBJ1-2; D gene ambiguous. V shed 7 bases and J shed 4 bases, with 16 bases lying between them. The CDR3 runs to 13 residues. Germline values: CDR1 SQVTM, CDR2 ANQGSEA. For the CDR3, the DNA is TGCAGCGACGGGGAACCCCGGGGCTATGGCTACACCTTC. This encodes CSDGEPRGYGYTF.

About this clonotype: This may stem from a read error, because a much larger clone lies one nucleotide away. The CDR3 is CAISEGGQGPYNEQYF. The CDR3 coding sequence is TGTGCCATCAGTGAGGGGGGACAGGGTCCTTACAATGAGCAGTACTTC. V usage is TRBV10-3 and J usage is TRBJ2-7; 9 bases are shared with TRBD1. This CDR3 has 16 amino acids. V lost 2 bases to trimming and J lost 7 bases; unmatched junction nucleotides: 12. Germline V gives CDR1 ENHRY, CDR2 SYGVKD.

On this clonotype itself: The germline gene is not matched at one end of the junction; a read error may be the cause. This chain uses TRBV11-2 with TRBJ2-7; 7 bases fit TRBD1. The J call may be incorrect, as the DNA end agrees better with TRBJ2-5. The CDR3 length is 14 residues. Germline V gene data show CDR1 as SGHAT and CDR2 as FQNNGV. The CDR3 sequence: CANSARQGWETQYF. The CDR3 region has the DNA TGTGCCAACAGCGCCCGACAGGGTTGGGAGACCCAGTACTTC.

This clonotype was observed once. The V call is TRBV2, the J call TRBJ2-7, with 7 bases lining up with TRBD2. This CDR3 is 17 amino acids long. Looked up from germline, CDR1 is SNHLY and CDR2 is FYNNEI. V shed 4 bases, J shed 7 bases, and the junction held 19 bases outside the gene matches. The CDR3 region has the DNA TGTGCCAGCAGTGTAGTAGACGGACTAGGAACTTACAATGAGCAGTACTTC. Translating it yields CASSVVDGLGTYNEQYF.

V is TRBV10-3 and J is TRBJ2-3; tentative D call: TRBD2 (6 bases). Germline loops: CDR1 ENHRY, CDR2 SYGVKD. V was shortened by 6 bases and J by 3 bases, with 16 bases between the two germline ends. The CDR3 runs 15 residues. The CDR3 nucleotides are TGTGCCATCAGACCGAATGGGGGAGGAACAGATACGCAGTATTTT. Protein: CAIRPNGGGTDTQYF.

This clonotype was detected many times. The chain uses TRBV20-1 and TRBJ2-7; D is possibly TRBD2 (5 bases). The germline V gene encodes CDR1 DFQATT and CDR2 SNEGSKA (reference sequence). The V end lost 0 bases, the J end lost 7 bases, and 22 bases lay between the germline ends. This CDR3 is built from 16 residues. The CDR3 spells CSARDLGEGGLGEQYF. The CDR3 DNA follows: TGCAGTGCTAGAGATCTCGGAGAGGGCGGCCTGGGTGAGCAGTACTTC.

Comment on this clonotype: At one of its ends the junction is not consistent with the germline gene, which may arise from a read error. This chain links TRBV25-1 with TRBJ2-5; TRBD1 is a possible D gene (6 bases). CDR1 MGHDK and CDR2 SYGVNS come from the germline V gene. The CDR3 has 15 residues. CDR3 loop: CASSEVRGDQGTQYF. CDR3 DNA: TGTGCCAGCAGTGAAGTCAGGGGAGACCAAGGGACCCAGTACTTC.

This clonotype was seen repeatedly, ten times or more. V usage is TRBV5-5 and J usage is TRBJ2-7, with D maybe TRBD1 (6 bases). Germline-derived CDR1 and CDR2 are SGHKS and YYEKEE (reference sequence). V dropped 2 bases and J dropped 3 bases, with 15 bases sitting between them. This CDR3 comprises 15 residues. The DNA of the CDR3 is TGTGCCAGCAGCTTAACACCGGGACAAGGCTACGAGCAGTACTTC. Amino acid sequence: CASSLTPGQGYEQYF.

This clonotype came up a few times. The CDR3 region is CASSDGGTESSTDTQYF. CDR3 DNA: TGTGCCAGCAGTGATGGGGGAACGGAATCTAGCACAGATACGCAGTATTTT. V is TRBV2 and J is TRBJ2-3, with D perhaps given as TRBD1 or TRBD2 (5 bases each). CDR3 size: 17 residues. V was trimmed by 3 bases and J by 0 bases, leaving 16 bases between them. CDR1 and CDR2 (germline): SNHLY, FYNNEI.